A few counts support the clone carrying this TCR beta chain. Its target is unknown. The time point is: persistent/refractory GD, antithyroid drugs over 5 years with positive TRAb. Extracted PBMC RNA gave rise to the TCR library. This sample is drawn from a study of regulatory T cells in long-lasting Graves disease. TCR beta libraries were built with iRepertoire HTBI primers and Arm-PCR of CDR3 regions. Original processing methods: Identification yielded 55 to 75 TRBV and over eleven TRBJ segments across samples. TCRdb passed the multiplex PCR reads through MiXCR, listing each CDR3 protein once. In this record, the V and J calls reflect TCRdb's handling and not the investigators' own analysis. The profile shows around 450,000 distinct CDR3 sequences, under 25% of them singletons. This CDR3 is 14 amino acids long. V was trimmed by 2 bases and J by 3 bases, leaving 8 bases between them. Germline CDR1 is MNHEY and CDR2 is SVGEGT.

Study-level findings and limits: Sample size was small, which may have lowered accuracy.

The chain has TRBV6-2 or TRBV6-3 and TRBJ1-5; no reliable D call. Sequencing used peripheral blood mononuclear cells (PBMCs), obtained when the disease was refractory, from a patient treated with antithyroid drugs. The sequence was obtained from a female donor with Graves disease. DNA for the CDR3: TGTGCCAGCAGTTACCGCGGGCTCAATCAGCCCCAGCATTTT. Translation gives CASSYRGLNQPQHF.